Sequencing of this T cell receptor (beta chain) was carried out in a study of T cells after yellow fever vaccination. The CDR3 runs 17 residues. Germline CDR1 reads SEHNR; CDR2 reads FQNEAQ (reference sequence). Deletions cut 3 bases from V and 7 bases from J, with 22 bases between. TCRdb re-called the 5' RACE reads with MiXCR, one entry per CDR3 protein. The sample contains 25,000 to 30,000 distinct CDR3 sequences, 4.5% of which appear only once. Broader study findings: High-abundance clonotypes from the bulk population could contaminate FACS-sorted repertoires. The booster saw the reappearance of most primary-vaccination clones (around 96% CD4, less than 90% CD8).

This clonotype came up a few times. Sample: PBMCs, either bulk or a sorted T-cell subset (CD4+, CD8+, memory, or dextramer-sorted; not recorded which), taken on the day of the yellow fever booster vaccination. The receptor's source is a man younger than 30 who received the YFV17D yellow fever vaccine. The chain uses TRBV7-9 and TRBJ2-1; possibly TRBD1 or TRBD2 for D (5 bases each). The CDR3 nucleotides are TGTGCCAGCAGCTTTATCCGGGGCGCAAACTTTGAGAATGAGCAGTTCTTC. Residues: CASSFIRGANFENEQFF.